Following are 10 T cell receptor beta chains from one sample sequenced in a study of shared clonotypes between healthy human individuals. Clones were read by immunoSEQ multiplex PCR, and TCRdb kept only the in-frame ones, dropping some. The sample has over 2 million clones, approximately 90% seen once. Sequenced sample: naive CD4+ T cells from PBMCs. As for subset: CD45RA+ positively selected. These receptor sequences come from a man between 18 and 29 years old in good health. Some clones in this sample may be carry-over from other donors' samples.

Regarding this clone: This sample includes further DNA sequences coding for the same CDR3. The J gene is TRBJ2-7, the V gene TRBV5-1; D may be TRBD2 (6 bases). V was cut by 1 base and J by 0 bases, with 8 bases left in between. This CDR3 comprises 14 residues. Looked up from germline, CDR1 is SGHRS and CDR2 is YFSETQ. In DNA form, the CDR3 reads TGCGCCAGCAGCTTGACGGGAGACTCCTACGAGCAGTACTTC. It specifies CASSLTGDSYEQYF.

This clone was observed a single time. This chain joins TRBV5-1 and TRBJ2-1; 7 bases line up with TRBD2. The CDR3 runs 13 residues. In germline, CDR1 is SGHRS, CDR2 YFSETQ. The junction had 0 bases not matched to a gene; V was cut back by 1 base and J by 5 bases. The CDR3 here is CASSLLADNEQFF. The CDR3 DNA is TGCGCCAGCAGCTTGCTAGCGGACAATGAGCAGTTCTTC.

V gene TRBV7-2 combines with J gene TRBJ2-7, with 10 positions matching TRBD2. The CDR3 length is 15 residues. The V segment lost 5 bases and the J segment 2 bases; nucleotides outside the gene matches: 6. Germline loops: CDR1 SGHTA, CDR2 FQGNSA. The CDR3 nucleotides are TGTGCCAGCAGCGAAGCGGGAGGGGCCCCCTACGAGCAGTACTTC. This gives the protein CASSEAGGAPYEQYF.

This sequence joins TRBV7-8 and TRBJ1-4, with TRBD1 identical over 8 bases. J was trimmed by 7 bases and V by 6 bases; bases with no gene match: 10. Germline V gene data show CDR1 as SGHVS and CDR2 as FQNEAQ. This CDR3 has 15 amino acids. CDR3 DNA: TGTGCCAGCAGTTTCGCAGGGACAGGTGGTGAAAAACTGTTTTTT. This sequence encodes CASSFAGTGGEKLFF.

This chain joins TRBV5-8 and TRBJ2-3, with 9 bases matching TRBD2. Germline CDR1 SGHTS, CDR2 YDEGEE. Trimming cost V 0 bases and J 6 bases; bases outside gene matches: 8. This CDR3 contains 16 residues. In DNA form, the CDR3 reads TGTGCCAGCAGCTTGGTTCGGACTAGCGTTGGGGATACGCAGTATTTT. It is translated as CASSLVRTSVGDTQYF.

DNA for the CDR3: TGTGCCTGGAAATTTGGGCCCAACACAGATACGCAGTATTTT. Its protein is CAWKFGPNTDTQYF. This chain uses TRBV30 with TRBJ2-3; D remains ambiguous. This CDR3 has 14 amino acids. The germline CDR1 and CDR2 sequences are GTSNPN and SVGIG (reference sequence). Trimming removed 4 bases at V and 2 bases at J, with 13 bases between.

This chain connects TRBV27 to TRBJ2-3; no definite D call. The V and J ends lost 2 bases and 4 bases respectively, with 10 bases between them. CDR1 MNHEY and CDR2 SMNVEV come from the germline V gene (reference sequence). The CDR3 has 14 residues. CDR3 amino acids: CASSLGLGSDTQYF. In nucleotides, the CDR3 is TGTGCCAGCAGTTTAGGCTTAGGGTCAGATACGCAGTATTTT.

This clone showed up just a few times. The genes are TRBV7-9 and TRBJ1-1, with TRBD1 matching over 7 bases. The CDR3 has 13 residues. With 5 bases clipped from V and 5 bases from J, the junction kept 5 bases outside the gene matches. Germline lookup yields CDR1 SEHNR and CDR2 FQNEAQ (reference sequence). The CDR3, as DNA: TGTGCCAGCAGCGCGACAGGGTGGACTGAAGCTTTCTTT. Its protein product is CASSATGWTEAFF. Full variable domain (remainder filled in from reference TRBV7-9 and TRBJ1-1): DTGVSQNPRHKITKRGQNVTFRCDPISEHNRLYWYRQTLGQGPEFLTYFQNEAQLEKSRLLSDRFSAERPKGSFSTLEIQRTEQGDSAMYLCASSATGWTEAFFGQGTRLTVV.

V and J are TRBV28 and TRBJ2-3, with 7 bases lining up with TRBD1. With V trimmed by 6 bases and J by 6 bases, 9 bases remained unmatched. This CDR3 is 14 amino acids long. Germline V gene data show CDR1 as MDHEN and CDR2 as SYDVKM. CDR3 sequence: CASRPTGVGDTQYF. The CDR3 region has the DNA TGTGCCAGCAGGCCCACAGGGGTTGGGGATACGCAGTATTTT.

This chain links TRBV2 with TRBJ1-5; no firm D call. This CDR3 comprises 14 residues. Germline lookup yields CDR1 SNHLY and CDR2 FYNNEI. V shed 4 bases and J shed 4 bases, with 11 bases lying between them. The CDR3 DNA reads TGTGCCAGCAGTGCATACGCAGCAAATCAGCCCCAGCATTTT. Translation: CASSAYAANQPQHF.